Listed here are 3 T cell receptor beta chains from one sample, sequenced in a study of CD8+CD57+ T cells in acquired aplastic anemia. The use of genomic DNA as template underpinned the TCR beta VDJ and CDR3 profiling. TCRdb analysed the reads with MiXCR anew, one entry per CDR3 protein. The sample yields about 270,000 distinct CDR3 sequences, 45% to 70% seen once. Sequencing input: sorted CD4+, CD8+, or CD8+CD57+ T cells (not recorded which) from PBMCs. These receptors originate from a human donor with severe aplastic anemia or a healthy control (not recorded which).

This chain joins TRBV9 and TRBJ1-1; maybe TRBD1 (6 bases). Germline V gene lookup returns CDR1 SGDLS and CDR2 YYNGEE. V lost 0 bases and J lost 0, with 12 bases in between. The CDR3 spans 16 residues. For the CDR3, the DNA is TGTGCCAGCAGCGTAGACGACAGGTACATGAACACTGAAGCTTTCTTT. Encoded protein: CASSVDDRYMNTEAFF.

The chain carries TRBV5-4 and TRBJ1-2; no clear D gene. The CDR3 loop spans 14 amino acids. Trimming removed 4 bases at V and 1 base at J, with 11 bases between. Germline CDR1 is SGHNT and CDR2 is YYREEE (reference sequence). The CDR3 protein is CASSPGWDNYGYTF. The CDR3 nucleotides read TGTGCCAGCAGCCCCGGGTGGGATAACTATGGCTACACCTTC.

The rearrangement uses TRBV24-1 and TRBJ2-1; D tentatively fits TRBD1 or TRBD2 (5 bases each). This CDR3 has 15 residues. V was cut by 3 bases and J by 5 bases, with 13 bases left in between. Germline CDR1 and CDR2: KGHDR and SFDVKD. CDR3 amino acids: CATSDGTKTHNEQFF. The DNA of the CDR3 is TGTGCCACCAGTGATGGGACCAAAACTCACAATGAGCAGTTCTTC.